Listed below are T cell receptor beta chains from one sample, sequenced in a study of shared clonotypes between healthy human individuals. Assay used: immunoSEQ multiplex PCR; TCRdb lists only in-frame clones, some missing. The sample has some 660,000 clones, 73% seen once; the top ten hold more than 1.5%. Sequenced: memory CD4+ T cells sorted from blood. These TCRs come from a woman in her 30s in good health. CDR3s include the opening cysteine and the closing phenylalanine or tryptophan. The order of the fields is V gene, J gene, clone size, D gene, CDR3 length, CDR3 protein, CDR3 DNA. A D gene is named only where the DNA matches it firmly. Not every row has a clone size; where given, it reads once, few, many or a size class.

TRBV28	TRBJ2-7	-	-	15	CASSPQFASSYEQYF	TGTGCCAGCAGCCCGCAATTCGCGAGCTCCTACGAGCAGTACTTC
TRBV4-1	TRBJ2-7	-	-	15	CASSQERAKTYEQYF	TGCGCCAGCAGCCAAGAGCGAGCGAAAACCTACGAGCAGTACTTC
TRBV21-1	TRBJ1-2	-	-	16	CASSIQGGRPNYGYTF	TGTGCCAGCAGCATTCAAGGGGGCAGGCCTAACTATGGCTACACCTTC
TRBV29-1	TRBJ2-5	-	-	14	CSVVMSGSQETQYF	TGCAGCGTTGTGATGAGCGGATCCCAAGAGACCCAGTACTTC
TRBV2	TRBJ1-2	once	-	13	CASSDGPGYGYTF	TGTGCCAGCAGTGATGGACCGGGATATGGCTACACCTTC
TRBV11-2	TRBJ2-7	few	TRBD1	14	CASSSGQGPYEQYF	TGTGCCAGCAGCTCCGGACAGGGCCCCTACGAGCAGTACTTC
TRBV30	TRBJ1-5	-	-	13	CAWSVSGNQPQHF	TGTGCCTGGAGTGTAAGTGGGAATCAGCCCCAGCATTTT
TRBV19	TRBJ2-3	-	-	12	CASSIVTDTQYF	TGTGCCAGTAGTATTGTGACAGATACGCAGTATTTT
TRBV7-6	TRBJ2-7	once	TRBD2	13	CASSQTSGYEQYF	TGTGCCAGCAGTCAGACTAGCGGCTACGAGCAGTACTTC
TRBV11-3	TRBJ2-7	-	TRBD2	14	CASSRSGSSYEQYF	TGTGCCAGCAGTCGGAGCGGGAGTTCCTACGAGCAGTACTTC
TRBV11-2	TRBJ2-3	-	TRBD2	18	CASSLGASGTSGTDTQYF	TGTGCCAGCAGCTTAGGGGCTAGCGGGACGTCGGGGACAGATACGCAGTATTTT
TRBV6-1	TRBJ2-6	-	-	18	CASSDSVVRKTGANVLTF	TGTGCCAGCAGTGATTCTGTCGTTCGAAAGACTGGGGCCAACGTCCTGACTTTC
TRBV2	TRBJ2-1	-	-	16	CASSEWNRGGGNEQFF	TGTGCCAGCAGTGAATGGAACAGGGGAGGCGGCAATGAGCAGTTCTTC